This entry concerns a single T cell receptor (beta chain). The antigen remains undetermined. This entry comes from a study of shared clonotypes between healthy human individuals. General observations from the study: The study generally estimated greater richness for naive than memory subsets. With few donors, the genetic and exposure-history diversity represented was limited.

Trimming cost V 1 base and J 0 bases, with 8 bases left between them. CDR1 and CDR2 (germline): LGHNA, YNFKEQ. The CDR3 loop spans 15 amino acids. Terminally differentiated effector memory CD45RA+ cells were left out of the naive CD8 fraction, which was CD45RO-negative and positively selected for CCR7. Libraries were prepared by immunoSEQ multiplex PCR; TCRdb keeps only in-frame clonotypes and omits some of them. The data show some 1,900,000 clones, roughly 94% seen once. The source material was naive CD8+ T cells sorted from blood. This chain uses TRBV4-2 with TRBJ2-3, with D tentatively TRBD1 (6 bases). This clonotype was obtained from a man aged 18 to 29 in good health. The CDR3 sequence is CASSQGTASTDTQYF. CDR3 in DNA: TGTGCCAGCAGCCAAGGGACAGCGAGCACAGATACGCAGTATTTT.